The 5 T cell receptor beta chains reported below all come from one sample, sequenced in a study of blood T cell repertoires in COVID-19. The table came from immunoSEQ multiplex PCR; TCRdb's copy has only in-frame clones and leaves some out. The sample has approximately 160,000 clones, 84% seen once. The specimen sequenced was peripheral blood. The receptors here all came from a man in his late teens or twenties with active or convalescent COVID-19.

The chain carries TRBV3-1 (or the pseudogene TRBV3-2) and TRBJ1-2; 7 bases match TRBD1. The junction had 6 bases not matched to a gene; V was cut back by 4 bases and J by 4 bases. The CDR3 extends over 14 amino acids. In germline, CDR1 is LGHDT, CDR2 YNNKEL (reference sequence). Written as DNA, the CDR3 is TGTGCCAGCAGCCCGCCGGGACAGTCCTATGGCTACACCTTC. Encoded protein: CASSPPGQSYGYTF.

A few counts support this clone. This sequence joins TRBV10-1 and TRBJ1-4, with D perhaps matching TRBD1 (5 bases). The V end was cut by 0 bases, the J end by 0 bases, with 8 bases between. The CDR3 is 16 residues long. From germline, CDR1 is WNHNN and CDR2 SYGVQD (reference sequence). CDR3 sequence: CASSESSTATNEKLFF. For the CDR3, the DNA is TGCGCCAGCAGTGAGTCTTCGACAGCAACTAATGAAAAACTGTTTTTT.

The chain is built from TRBV28 and TRBJ1-5; 11 nucleotides align to TRBD1. With 4 bases clipped from V and 2 bases from J, the junction kept 1 base outside the gene matches. Germline-derived CDR1 and CDR2 are MDHEN and SYDVKM. CDR3 size: 15 residues. In DNA, the CDR3 is TGTGCCAGCAGTTGGACAGGGGGCGGCAATCAGCCCCAGCATTTT. Translated: CASSWTGGGNQPQHF.

This chain joins TRBV6-5 and TRBJ1-1; D remains ambiguous. Trimming left V 3 bases short and J 1 base short, with 9 bases between. The V gene's germline CDR1 is MNHEY and CDR2 SVGAGI. The CDR3 extends over 14 amino acids. The CDR3 DNA reads TGTGCCAGCAGTTATCTAACCGGGAACACTGAAGCTTTCTTT. This codes for CASSYLTGNTEAFF.

This chain connects TRBV11-3 to TRBJ2-5; D is uncertain. Between the trimmed V and J ends, which lost 6 bases and 5 bases, there was a span of 13 bases. The CDR3 extends over 13 amino acids. Germline V gene sequence: CDR1 SGHNT, CDR2 YENEEA. CDR3 coding DNA: TGTGCCAGCAGTCTAACCTATTTTGAGACCCAGTACTTC. The encoded protein is CASSLTYFETQYF.